The entry that follows covers one T cell receptor (beta chain) sequence. This clone's antigen is unknown. The input lacks base qualities; no much larger clone sits a single base away. Between the V and J ends, shortened by 5 bases and 1 base respectively, the junction contains 10 bases. From its cysteine to its phenylalanine, the CDR3 spans 13 amino acids. Only the CDR3 part of the read is kept: 39 bases, read in frame from the first base. Per the germline V gene (reference sequence), DFQATT is the CDR1 and SNEGSKA is the CDR2. RNA was extracted using the RNeasy kit, and about 0.45 to 1 ug of the RNA was reverse transcribed with random hexamers. The immunoSEQ multiplex PCR assay, which covers 54 Vbeta and 13 Jbeta segments, was used to amplify TCR beta CDR3 regions. To correct PCR amplification bias, a synthetic template baseline was used for both primer optimization and computational correction. Regarding the original processing steps: Reads were annotated to V, D and J genes according to IMGT and were analyzed with immunoSEQ Analyzer, with only productive sequences retained. Clonality was calculated as one minus the Shannon entropy normalized by log2 of the number of productive unique sequences. For each patient and control, public and private clones were evaluated within the 100 most prevalent clones. Susac-specific clones were defined as absent from healthy and MS cohorts, around 980 published viral clones and other ImmuneACCESS disease sequences. The public reads were run again by TCRdb, first through fastp at Q25 and then through MiXCR, and only productive beta chains were kept. A single entry per CDR3 protein holds the most common genes and DNA from its merged rows. These V and J calls are TCRdb output, not the study's own analysis. This sample is represented by around 190,000 distinct CDR3 sequences; roughly 92% of them were singletons. The ten biggest clones cover 0.09% to 0.12% of the sample.

The entry originates in a study of CD8 T cells in Susac syndrome (dated by TCRdb to the late 2010s). As for the study more broadly: Repertoire sequencing was used to test whether CD8+ T cell activation and differentiation in Susac syndrome was antigen driven.

Study-wide findings and limitations: The study acknowledged that relatively few individuals were included in the TCR sequencing and HLA analysis.

High-throughput TCR beta sequencing profiled peripheral blood CD8+ and CD4+ T cells from healthy donors, Susac syndrome patients and multiple sclerosis patients. The healthy donors served as controls matched for age and sex. Bulk CD8+ and CD4+ T cells were purified magnetically by negative isolation, whereas CD8+ TEMRA cells were enriched by FACS. Blood was collected in EDTA tubes and processed within 24 hours, with PBMCs isolated through density gradient centrifugation. PBMCs intended for TCR sequencing were cryopreserved in liquid nitrogen and were subsequently thawed in a 37 degrees C water bath. Purity of sorted or isolated CD4+, CD8+ and CD8+ TEMRA cells was at least 90%.

This receptor was identified in a human donor in good health. Sequencing was carried out using CD4+ T cells from PBMCs. The chain employs TRBV20-1 and TRBJ2-3, with TRBD1 perhaps the D gene, on 5 matching bases. This receptor has the CDR3 CSASDTRTDTQYF. The bases read TGCAGTGCTTCGGACACCCGCACAGATACGCAGTATTTT.